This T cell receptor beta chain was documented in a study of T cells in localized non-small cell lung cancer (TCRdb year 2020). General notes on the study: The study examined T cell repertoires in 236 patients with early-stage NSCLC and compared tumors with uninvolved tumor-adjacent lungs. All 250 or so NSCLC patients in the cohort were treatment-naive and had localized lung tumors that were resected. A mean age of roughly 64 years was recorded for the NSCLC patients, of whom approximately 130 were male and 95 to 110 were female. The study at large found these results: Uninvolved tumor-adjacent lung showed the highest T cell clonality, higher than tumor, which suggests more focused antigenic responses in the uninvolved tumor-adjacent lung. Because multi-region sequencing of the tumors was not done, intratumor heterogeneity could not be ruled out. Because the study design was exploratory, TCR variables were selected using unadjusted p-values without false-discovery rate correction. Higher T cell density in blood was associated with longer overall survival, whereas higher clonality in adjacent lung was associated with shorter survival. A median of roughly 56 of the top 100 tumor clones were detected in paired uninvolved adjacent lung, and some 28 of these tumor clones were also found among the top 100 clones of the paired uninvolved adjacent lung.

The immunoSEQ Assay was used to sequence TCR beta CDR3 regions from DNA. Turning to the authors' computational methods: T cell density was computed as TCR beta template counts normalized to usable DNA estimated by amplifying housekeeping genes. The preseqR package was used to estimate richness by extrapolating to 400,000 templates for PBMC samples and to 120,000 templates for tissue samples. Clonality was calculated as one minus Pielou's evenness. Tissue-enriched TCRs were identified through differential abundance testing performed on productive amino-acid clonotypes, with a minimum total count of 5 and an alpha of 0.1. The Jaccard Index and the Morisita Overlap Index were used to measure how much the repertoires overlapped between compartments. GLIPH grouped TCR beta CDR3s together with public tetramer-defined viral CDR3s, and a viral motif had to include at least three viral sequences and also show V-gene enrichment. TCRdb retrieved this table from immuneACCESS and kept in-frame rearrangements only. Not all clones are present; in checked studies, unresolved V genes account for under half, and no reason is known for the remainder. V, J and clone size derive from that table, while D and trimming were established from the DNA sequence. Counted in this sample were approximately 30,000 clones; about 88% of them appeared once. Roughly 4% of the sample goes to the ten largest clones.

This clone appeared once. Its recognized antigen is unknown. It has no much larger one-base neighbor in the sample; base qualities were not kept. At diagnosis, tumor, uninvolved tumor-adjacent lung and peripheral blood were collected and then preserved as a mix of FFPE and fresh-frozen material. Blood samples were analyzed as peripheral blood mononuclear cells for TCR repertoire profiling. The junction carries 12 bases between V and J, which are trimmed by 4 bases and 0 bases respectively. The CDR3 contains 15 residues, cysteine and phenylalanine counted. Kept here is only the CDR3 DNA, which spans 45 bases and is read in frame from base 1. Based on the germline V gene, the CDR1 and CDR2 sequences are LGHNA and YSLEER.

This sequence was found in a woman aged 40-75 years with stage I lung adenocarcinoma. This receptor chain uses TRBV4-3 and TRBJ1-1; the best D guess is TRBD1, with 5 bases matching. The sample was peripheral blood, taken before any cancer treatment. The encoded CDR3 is CASSRATELNTEAFF. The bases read TGCGCCAGCAGCCGAGCGACAGAGCTGAACACTGAAGCTTTCTTT.